These 23 T cell receptor beta chains were all obtained from the same sample, sequenced in a study of blood T cells in healthy people across ages. A sample-barcoded 5' primer and a J-beta primer mix were used in a second PCR of about 7 to 12 cycles. One entry per CDR3 protein results from TCRdb running MiXCR on the 5' RACE reads. This sample has 1.5 million to 2 million distinct CDR3 sequences, with roughly 27% found just once. The specimen was blood. Receptors originate from a woman in her 30s in good health.

The rearrangement joins TRBV7-3 to TRBJ2-1; a possible D gene is TRBD1 (6 bases). V was pared by 5 bases and J by 14 bases, with 16 bases between. Germline V CDR1 and CDR2: SGHTA, FQGTGA. The CDR3 totals 12 residues. The DNA of the CDR3 is TGTGCCAGCAGCCCGGAACAGGGTTTAGAGTTCTTC. Translated, it gives CASSPEQGLEFF.

CDR3 residues: CASSPPGLAELDTQYF. The DNA of the CDR3 is TGTGCCAGCAGTCCTCCGGGACTAGCGGAATTAGATACGCAGTATTTT. The chain recombines TRBV2 with TRBJ2-3, with 11 bases that match TRBD2. The CDR3 has 16 amino acids. CDR1 and CDR2 from the germline V gene are SNHLY and FYNNEI. Trimming removed 5 bases from V and 5 bases from J; junction bases left unmatched: 9.

This clonotype was seen many times. This chain connects TRBV29-1 to TRBJ2-7, with 8 bases matching TRBD2. In germline, CDR1 is SQVTM, CDR2 ANQGSEA. CDR3 length equals 13 residues. With 3 bases clipped from V and 3 bases from J, the junction kept 4 bases outside the gene matches. The CDR3 protein is CSVDEREIYEQYF. In DNA form, the CDR3 reads TGCAGCGTTGATGAGCGGGAGATCTACGAGCAGTACTTC.

This clonotype appeared a few times. The V gene is TRBV29-1, the J gene TRBJ1-2, with D perhaps matching TRBD1 (5 bases). V lost 4 bases and J 3 bases, leaving 9 bases between the germline ends. Germline-derived CDR1 and CDR2 are SQVTM and ANQGSEA. The length of the CDR3 is 12 residues. CDR3 sequence: CSVGARDYGYTF. The DNA of the CDR3 is TGCAGCGTTGGTGCCAGGGACTATGGCTACACCTTC.

V and J are TRBV7-9 and TRBJ1-2; TRBD1 is a possible D gene (6 bases). The V end was cut by 5 bases, the J end by 8 bases, with 15 bases between. The CDR3 loop spans 13 amino acids. Per germline, CDR1 SEHNR and CDR2 FQNEAQ (reference sequence). The CDR3 DNA reads TGTGCCAGCAGCCGGGGGGCAGAGGAGGGCTACACCTTC. This gives the protein CASSRGAEEGYTF.

The rearrangement links TRBV12-5 to TRBJ2-1, with D tentatively TRBD1 (5 bases). The germline gives CDR1 LGHNT, CDR2 FRNRAP. Trimming took 7 bases from V and 4 from J, leaving 17 bases between them. This CDR3 is 15 amino acids long. CDR3 sequence reads: CASVAGAVQYNEQFF. The DNA of the CDR3 is TGTGCTAGTGTCGCTGGGGCGGTACAATACAATGAGCAGTTCTTC.

The chain combines TRBV6-2 or TRBV6-3 with TRBJ2-3; 10 bases fit TRBD2. The CDR3 is 16 residues long. CDR1 is MNHEY and CDR2 is SVGEGT in the germline V gene. Trimming removed 7 bases from V and 2 bases from J; junction bases left unmatched: 9. CDR3 nucleotide sequence: TGTGCCAGCAATACCAGGACTAGCGGTATCACAGATACGCAGTATTTT. This encodes CASNTRTSGITDTQYF.

The V call is TRBV7-9, the J call TRBJ1-1; D perhaps matches TRBD1 (5 bases). The V gene's germline CDR1 is SEHNR and CDR2 FQNEAQ (reference sequence). The CDR3 length is 12 residues. V was trimmed by 6 bases and J by 8 bases, leaving 13 bases between them. The CDR3, as DNA: TGTGCCAGCAGGGCGGACACGAACGAAGCTTTCTTT. Its protein is CASRADTNEAFF.

This clonotype was found many times. The CDR3 DNA reads TGCGCCAGCAGCCAAAATCCGGGACAGGGATTTTACGAGCAGTACTTC. Amino acid sequence: CASSQNPGQGFYEQYF. The V gene is TRBV4-1, the J gene TRBJ2-7, with 9 bases that match TRBD1. The CDR3 runs 16 residues. Germline V gene lookup returns CDR1 MGHRA and CDR2 YSYEKL. The junction had 9 bases not matched to a gene; V was cut back by 2 bases and J by 4 bases.

V and J are TRBV7-9 and TRBJ1-6, with D perhaps TRBD1 (5 bases). Germline assignment: CDR1 SEHNR and CDR2 FQNEAQ (reference sequence). CDR3 length: 14 residues. Trimming left V 1 base short and J 10 bases short, with 11 bases between. The CDR3 sequence: CASSLGYQGSPLHF. Written as DNA, the CDR3 is TGTGCCAGCAGCTTAGGATACCAGGGCTCACCCCTCCACTTT.

This clonotype has only a few counts. The chain employs TRBV24-1 and TRBJ2-3; 7 bases agree with TRBD1. J lost 3 bases, V lost 4 bases, and 9 bases had no gene match. The CDR3 extends over 16 amino acids. Germline-derived CDR1 and CDR2 are KGHDR and SFDVKD. Written as DNA, the CDR3 is TGTGCCACCAGTGACCCTCGACAGGGATATACAGATACGCAGTATTTT. Translation gives CATSDPRQGYTDTQYF.

This clonotype appeared a few times. The V call is TRBV5-1, the J call TRBJ2-3; 7 bases agree with TRBD1. The trim removed 0 bases at V and 1 base at J, leaving 14 bases unmatched. Germline CDR1 SGHRS, CDR2 YFSETQ. This CDR3 is built from 19 residues. CDR3: CASSLAGGLSTGGTDTQYF. The CDR3 DNA reads as TGCGCCAGCAGCTTGGCCGGCGGATTATCCACAGGGGGCACAGATACGCAGTATTTT.

This chain joins TRBV7-2 and TRBJ2-6, with D possibly TRBD2 on 5 matching bases. Trimming took 1 base from V and 4 from J, leaving 20 bases between them. The CDR3 covers 19 residues. The germline gives CDR1 SGHTA, CDR2 FQGNSA. In DNA form, the CDR3 reads TGTGCCAGCAGCTTAGGGATCCAGCGTCGGGGAAGAGGGGCCAACGTCCTGACTTTC. Its translation is CASSLGIQRRGRGANVLTF.

The V call is TRBV28, the J call TRBJ2-5; TRBD2 agrees at 12 bases. CDR3 length: 14 amino acids. CDR1 MDHEN and CDR2 SYDVKM come from the germline V gene. V trimming: 7 bases; J trimming: 4 bases; junction bases outside the gene matches: 4. The CDR3 nucleotides are TGTGCCAGCATTGGGGGACTAGCGGGAGAGACCCAGTACTTC. This sequence encodes CASIGGLAGETQYF.

CDR3 in amino acids: CSARLDLRQPQHF. The CDR3 DNA follows: TGCAGTGCTAGGCTGGACCTCAGGCAGCCCCAGCATTTT. The gene calls are TRBV20-1 and TRBJ1-5; D is undetermined. Germline V lookup: CDR1 DFQATT, CDR2 SNEGSKA (reference sequence). The CDR3 has 13 residues. V lost 3 bases and J 7 bases, leaving 13 bases between the germline ends.

This chain uses TRBV29-1 with TRBJ2-5, with TRBD2 matching 16 bases. The V segment lost 6 bases and the J segment 4 bases; nucleotides outside the gene matches: 8. The CDR3 contains 16 residues. Looked up from germline, CDR1 is SQVTM and CDR2 is ANQGSEA. Here the CDR3 DNA reads TGCAGCGTAGCCGGGACTAGCGGGAGGGCCTCAGAGACCCAGTACTTC. Protein: CSVAGTSGRASETQYF.

The chain employs TRBV11-2 and TRBJ2-1; 9 nucleotides agree with TRBD2. Trimming took 3 bases from V and 6 from J; bases not matched to a gene: 6. The length of the CDR3 is 15 residues. Germline V gives CDR1 SGHAT, CDR2 FQNNGV. The CDR3 nucleotides read TGTGCCAGCAGCTTGGCGGGAGGGATGAGCAATGAGCAGTTCTTC. Amino acids: CASSLAGGMSNEQFF.

This clonotype was detected only a few times. The chain uses TRBV5-1 and TRBJ2-1; the match to TRBD2 covers 7 bases. V lost 3 bases, J lost 6 bases, and 3 bases stayed unmatched. Germline lookup yields CDR1 SGHRS and CDR2 YFSETQ. The CDR3 has 13 residues. CDR3 sequence (DNA): TGCGCCAGCAGCTCGCTAGCGGCCAATGAGCAGTTCTTC. Amino acids: CASSSLAANEQFF.

The rearrangement links TRBV20-1 to TRBJ1-2; TRBD1 aligns across 7 bases. Germline-derived CDR1 and CDR2 are DFQATT and SNEGSKA (reference sequence). V was clipped by 2 bases and J by 6 bases; unmatched bases: 3. This CDR3 contains 12 residues. CDR3 nucleotides: TGCAGTGCTAGAAGGGGGCGGGATGGCTACACCTTC. Translation: CSARRGRDGYTF.

V is TRBV29-1 and J is TRBJ1-2, with D maybe TRBD1 (5 bases). The CDR3 spans 14 residues. Per germline, CDR1 SQVTM and CDR2 ANQGSEA. Trimming shortened V by 8 bases and J by 0 bases, and 16 bases separated the two germline ends. The CDR3 protein is CSTYRDGSNYGYTF. CDR3 sequence (DNA): TGCAGCACATATCGGGACGGTTCTAACTATGGCTACACCTTC.

The rearrangement uses TRBV20-1 and TRBJ2-3; D is uncertain. Looked up from germline, CDR1 is DFQATT and CDR2 is SNEGSKA (reference sequence). V lost 0 bases, J lost 6 bases, and 10 bases lay in between. The CDR3 length is 13 residues. The chain's CDR3 is CSARDPSADTQYF. CDR3 nucleotides: TGCAGTGCTAGAGATCCCAGTGCGGATACGCAGTATTTT.

This clonotype occurred a few times. The V call is TRBV6-4, the J call TRBJ1-5; D is undetermined. In germline, CDR1 is MRHNA, CDR2 SNTAGT. The CDR3 spans 13 residues. V shed 3 bases and J shed 6 bases, with 9 bases lying between them. The CDR3 spells CASSDDAGQPQHF. Here the CDR3 DNA reads TGTGCCAGCAGTGATGACGCGGGTCAGCCCCAGCATTTT.

This clonotype was recorded only once. Just one base apart from a much larger clone, this may be a read error. CDR3 nucleotide sequence: TGTGCCAGCAGTTGCTCGGCAGGGCTCCAAGAGACCCAGTACTTC. Residues: CASSCSAGLQETQYF. The gene calls are TRBV6-6 and TRBJ2-5; D perhaps matches TRBD1 (5 bases). The V end was cut by 4 bases, the J end by 1 base, with 13 bases between. Germline V lookup: CDR1 MNHNY, CDR2 SVGAGI (reference sequence). This CDR3 spans 15 amino acids.